The entry below describes one T cell receptor (beta chain). This sample was taken from a study of OX40 agonist ivuxolimab in advanced cancers. Profiling relied on immunoSEQ multiplex PCR, and the TCRdb table lists in-frame clones only, not all of them. The sample contains roughly 72,000 clones, approximately 92% of which appear only once. This sequence originates from an adult with an advanced solid tumor such as melanoma, head and neck, liver or kidney cancer. The sequencing used CD4+ or CD8+ T cells sorted from blood, collected in a trial of the OX40 agonist ivuxolimab.

The CDR3 is CASSLAGTSGVTDTQYF. CDR3 nucleotide sequence: TGTGCCAGCAGCTTGGCGGGGACTAGCGGAGTAACAGATACGCAGTATTTT. This chain connects TRBV5-6 to TRBJ2-3, with TRBD2 matching 11 bases. Germline V gives CDR1 SGHDT, CDR2 YYEEEE. The CDR3 totals 17 residues. The V segment lost 0 bases and the J segment 3 bases; nucleotides outside the gene matches: 6.